This entry lists 21 T cell receptor beta chains sequenced from one sample in a study of T cell responses to AZD1222 COVID-19 vaccine. Clones were read by immunoSEQ multiplex PCR, and TCRdb kept only the in-frame ones, dropping some. This table has 100,000 to 130,000 clones, about nine tenths appearing once. The sample was peripheral blood, taken 28 days after the second AZD1222 dose. These receptors originate from an adult who received the AZD1222 COVID-19 vaccine.

The chain has TRBV10-2 and TRBJ1-4; no definite D call. The CDR3 spans 16 residues. CDR1 is WSHSY, CDR2 SAAADI, per germline. Trimming removed 2 bases at V and 8 bases at J, with 18 bases between. As DNA, the CDR3 is TGCGCCAGCAGTGAGGCCTGGACTCCCTTGGGGGAAAAACTGTTTTTT. It specifies CASSEAWTPLGEKLFF.

This chain connects TRBV6-5 to TRBJ2-5; D ambiguous. Germline V gene data show CDR1 as MNHEY and CDR2 as SVGAGI. Trimming took off 5 bases at V and 7 bases at J, with 5 bases between the two ends. The CDR3 contains 10 residues. CDR3 sequence reads: CASSQLTQYF. Written as DNA, the CDR3 is TGTGCCAGCAGTCAGTTGACCCAGTACTTC.

The J gene is TRBJ2-3, the V gene TRBV19; 11 bases align to TRBD1. V lost 3 bases to trimming and J lost 5 bases; unmatched junction nucleotides: 4. This CDR3 is built from 15 residues. CDR1 and CDR2 (germline): LNHDA, SQIVND (reference sequence). The CDR3 protein is CASSMVGQGEDTQYF. CDR3 sequence (DNA): TGTGCCAGTAGTATGGTGGGACAGGGGGAAGATACGCAGTATTTT. Full variable domain (outside the CDR3, taken from reference TRBV19 and TRBJ2-3): DGGITQSPKYLFRKEGQNVTLSCEQNLNHDAMYWYRQDPGQGLRLIYYSQIVNDFQKGDIAEGYSVSREKKESFPLTVTSAQKNPTAFYLCASSMVGQGEDTQYFGPGTRLTVL.

This clone showed up just once. The chain is built from TRBV7-6 and TRBJ2-5; no clear D gene. The CDR3 spans 15 residues. Germline loops: CDR1 SGHVS, CDR2 FNYEAQ. V shed 4 bases and J shed 5 bases, with 17 bases lying between them. The CDR3 region is CASSSFGGLGETQYF. In DNA, the CDR3 is TGTGCCAGCAGCTCCTTTGGCGGTTTAGGGGAGACCCAGTACTTC.

This rearrangement joins TRBV19 to TRBJ2-7, with D uncertain. The germline gives CDR1 LNHDA, CDR2 SQIVND (reference sequence). CDR3 size: 15 residues. Deletions cut 0 bases from V and 2 bases from J, with 11 bases between. The CDR3 sequence: CASSIDPTQTYEQYF. CDR3 nucleotide sequence: TGTGCCAGTAGTATAGACCCGACGCAAACCTACGAGCAGTACTTC.

The chain uses TRBV7-8 and TRBJ2-1, with a tentative D call TRBD1 (5 bases). CDR1 SGHVS and CDR2 FQNEAQ come from the germline V gene. V was trimmed by 2 bases and J by 0 bases, leaving 14 bases between them. CDR3 length: 17 residues. CDR3 amino acids: CASSLSPQESSYNEQFF. DNA of the CDR3: TGTGCCAGCAGCTTAAGTCCACAGGAAAGCTCCTACAATGAGCAGTTCTTC.

The V call is TRBV27, the J call TRBJ1-2; 9 nucleotides line up with TRBD1. V shed 5 bases and J 8 bases; nucleotides not matched to a gene: 9. Germline lookup yields CDR1 MNHEY and CDR2 SMNVEV (reference sequence). The CDR3 has 14 residues. The CDR3 DNA sequence: TGTGCCAGCAGTATAACCGGGACAGGGCGCGGCTACACCTTC. Amino acids: CASSITGTGRGYTF.

The J gene is TRBJ1-3, the V gene TRBV6-4; perhaps TRBD1 as D (5 bases). V was trimmed by 4 bases and J by 4 bases, leaving 11 bases between them. Germline CDR1 reads MRHNA; CDR2 reads SNTAGT. This CDR3 spans 14 amino acids. This CDR3 reads CASSAGPGGNTIYF. The CDR3 DNA sequence: TGTGCCAGCAGTGCGGGGCCAGGAGGAAACACCATATATTTT.

V gene TRBV3-1 (or the pseudogene TRBV3-2) combines with J gene TRBJ2-2; no clear D. The CDR3 sequence is 13 residues long. Germline values: CDR1 LGHDT, CDR2 YNNKEL (reference sequence). The V end lost 4 bases, the J end lost 0 bases, and 3 bases lay between the germline ends. Here the CDR3 reads CASSLTNTGELFF. CDR3 sequence (DNA): TGTGCCAGCAGCCTCACGAACACCGGGGAGCTGTTTTTT.

The chain is built from TRBV18 and TRBJ1-1, with D unclear. CDR3 size: 14 residues. V lost 2 bases, J lost 5 bases, and 12 bases lay in between. Germline V CDR1 and CDR2: KGHSH, LQKENI. CDR3 protein: CASSPDGRGTEAFF. The CDR3 region has the DNA TGTGCCAGCTCACCAGACGGCCGGGGAACTGAAGCTTTCTTT.

J is TRBJ1-3 and V is TRBV2; 7 bases agree with TRBD1. J lost 0 bases, V lost 2 bases, and 10 bases had no gene match. There are 18 residues in the CDR3. Germline loops: CDR1 SNHLY, CDR2 FYNNEI. The CDR3 spells CASSEKITGAFSGNTIYF. For the CDR3, the DNA is TGTGCCAGCAGTGAAAAGATTACAGGGGCCTTCTCTGGAAACACCATATATTTT.

This chain connects TRBV11-3 to TRBJ2-1; no definite D call. The CDR3 consists of 13 residues. Germline-derived CDR1 and CDR2 are SGHNT and YENEEA. V lost 5 bases to trimming and J lost 9 bases, with 14 bases between them. The CDR3 DNA is TGTGCCAGCAGCCTCGGGCCCGTCCGTGAGCAGTTCTTC. Amino acids: CASSLGPVREQFF.

The genes are TRBV28 and TRBJ1-6; tentatively, D is TRBD1 (5 bases). Per germline, CDR1 MDHEN and CDR2 SYDVKM. This CDR3 is 14 amino acids long. V was trimmed by 6 bases and J by 9 bases, leaving 15 bases between them. The CDR3 DNA sequence: TGTGCCAGCAGGGGAGGACGGGGCGGTTCACCCCTCCACTTT. This translates into CASRGGRGGSPLHF. Drawing the rest from reference TRBV28 and TRBJ1-6, the complete variable domain is DVKVTQSSRYLVKRTGEKVFLECVQDMDHENMFWYRQDPGLGLRLIYFSYDVKMKEKGDIPEGYSVSREKKERFSLILESASTNQTSMYLCASRGGRGGSPLHFGNGTRLTVT.

The V call is TRBV12-5, the J call TRBJ2-2; D possibly corresponds to TRBD1 (5 bases). The V gene lost 4 bases and the J gene lost 6 bases, with 12 bases spanning the gap. Germline V CDR1 and CDR2: LGHNT, FRNRAP. This CDR3 has 14 amino acids. CDR3 bases: TGTGCTAGTGGTTCGACCCCGACAGCCGGGGAGCTGTTTTTT. This gives the protein CASGSTPTAGELFF.

The CDR3 DNA sequence: TGTGCCTGGTCAAGGGGGAGCTACGAGCAGTACTTC. Translating gives CAWSRGSYEQYF. The chain combines TRBV30 with TRBJ2-7, with D maybe TRBD1 (6 bases). CDR3 length: 12 residues. Germline values: CDR1 GTSNPN, CDR2 SVGIG (reference sequence). Trimming stripped 5 bases from V and 3 bases from J, with 11 bases between.

This clone was detected once. This chain joins TRBV5-6 and TRBJ1-1; D uncertain. CDR3 length: 15 residues. V was pared by 4 bases and J by 2 bases, with 15 bases between. The germline gives CDR1 SGHDT, CDR2 YYEEEE. CDR3 DNA sequence: TGTGCCAGCAGCCGGGGTCGTTTTAGCAACACTGAAGCTTTCTTT. It encodes CASSRGRFSNTEAFF.

This clone was observed a single time. The chain uses TRBV6-1 and TRBJ1-2; no firm D call. Between the trimmed V and J ends, which lost 2 bases and 8 bases, there was a span of 12 bases. This CDR3 is 13 amino acids long. CDR1 MNHNS and CDR2 SASEGT come from the germline V gene. The chain's CDR3 is CASSEQEALGYTF. The DNA for the CDR3 is TGTGCCAGCAGTGAACAGGAGGCGCTGGGCTACACCTTC.

This chain links TRBV7-2 with TRBJ2-1; 8 nucleotides align to TRBD2. Germline V CDR1 and CDR2: SGHTA, FQGNSA. This CDR3 spans 16 amino acids. V was pared by 5 bases and J by 10 bases, with 16 bases of the junction left unmatched. In DNA form, the CDR3 reads TGTGCCAGCAGCCTAGAGGGAGCGGGAGTGCCTTCGGAGCAGTTCTTC. Translating it yields CASSLEGAGVPSEQFF.

The rearrangement links TRBV2 to TRBJ2-1; TRBD2 matches 15 bases. Germline V gene lookup returns CDR1 SNHLY and CDR2 FYNNEI. The CDR3 is made up of 14 amino acids. Losses at the gene ends were 6 bases for V and 12 bases for J; bases not matched to a gene: 6. The chain's CDR3 is CASSGTSGGLMQFF. CDR3 DNA sequence: TGTGCCAGCAGCGGGACTAGCGGGGGGCTCATGCAGTTCTTC.

The rearrangement uses TRBV10-2 and TRBJ1-1; D remains unclear. With 2 bases removed from V and 4 bases from J, the gap between germline ends came to 11 bases. Per the germline V gene, CDR1 is WSHSY and CDR2 is SAAADI. The CDR3 is 14 residues long. The CDR3 loop is CASSEEVASTEAFF. CDR3 sequence (DNA): TGCGCCAGCAGTGAGGAGGTGGCTAGCACTGAAGCTTTCTTT.

The rearrangement links TRBV4-3 to TRBJ2-7; 10 bases agree with TRBD2. This CDR3 has 16 amino acids. J gave up 6 bases and V 0 bases, and 8 bases lay outside the gene matches. The germline V gene has CDR1 LGHNA and CDR2 YSLEER. The CDR3 DNA reads TGCGCCAGCAGCCAAGATCAGGGAGCGGGGGGGATCGAGCAGTACTTC. This sequence encodes CASSQDQGAGGIEQYF.